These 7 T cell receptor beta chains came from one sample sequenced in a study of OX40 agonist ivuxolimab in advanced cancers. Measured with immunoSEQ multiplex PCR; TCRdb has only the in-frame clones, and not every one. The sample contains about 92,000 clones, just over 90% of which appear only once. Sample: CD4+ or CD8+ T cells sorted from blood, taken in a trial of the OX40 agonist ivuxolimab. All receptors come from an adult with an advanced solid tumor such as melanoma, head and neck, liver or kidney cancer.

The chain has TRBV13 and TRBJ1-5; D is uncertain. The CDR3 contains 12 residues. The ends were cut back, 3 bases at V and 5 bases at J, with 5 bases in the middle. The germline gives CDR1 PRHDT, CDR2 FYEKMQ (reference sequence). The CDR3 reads CASSFGDQPQHF. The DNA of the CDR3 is TGTGCCAGCAGCTTCGGGGATCAGCCCCAGCATTTT.

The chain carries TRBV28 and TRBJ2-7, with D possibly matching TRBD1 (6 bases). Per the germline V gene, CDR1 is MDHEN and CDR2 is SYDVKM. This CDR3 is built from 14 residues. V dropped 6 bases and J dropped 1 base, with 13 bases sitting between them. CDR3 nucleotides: TGTGCCAGCAGAGTTGGACAGCAATCCTACGAGCAGTACTTC. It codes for CASRVGQQSYEQYF. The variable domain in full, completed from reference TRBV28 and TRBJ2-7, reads DVKVTQSSRYLVKRTGEKVFLECVQDMDHENMFWYRQDPGLGLRLIYFSYDVKMKEKGDIPEGYSVSREKKERFSLILESASTNQTSMYLCASRVGQQSYEQYFGPGTRLTVT.

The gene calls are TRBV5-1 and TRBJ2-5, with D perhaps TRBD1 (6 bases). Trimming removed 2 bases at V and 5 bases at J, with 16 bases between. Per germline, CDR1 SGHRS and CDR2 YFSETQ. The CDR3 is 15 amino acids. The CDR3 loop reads CASSFGGQGLETQYF. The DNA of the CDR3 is TGCGCCAGCAGCTTTGGGGGTCAGGGGCTGGAGACCCAGTACTTC. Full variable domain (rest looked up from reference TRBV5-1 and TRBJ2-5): KAGVTQTPRYLIKTRGQQVTLSCSPISGHRSVSWYQQTPGQGLQFLFEYFSETQRNKGNFPGRFSGRQFSNSRSEMNVSTLELGDSALYLCASSFGGQGLETQYFGPGTRLLVL.

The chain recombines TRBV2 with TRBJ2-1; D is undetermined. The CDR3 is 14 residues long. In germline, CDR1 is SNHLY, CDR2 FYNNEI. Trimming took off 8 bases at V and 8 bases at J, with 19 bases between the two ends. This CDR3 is CASGQLTSGDEQFF. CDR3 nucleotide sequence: TGTGCCAGCGGGCAACTGACATCGGGCGATGAGCAGTTCTTC.

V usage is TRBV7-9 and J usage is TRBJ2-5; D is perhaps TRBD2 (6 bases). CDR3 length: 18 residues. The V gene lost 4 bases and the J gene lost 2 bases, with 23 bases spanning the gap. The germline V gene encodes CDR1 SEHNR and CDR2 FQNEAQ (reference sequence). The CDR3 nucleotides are TGTGCCAGCAGCTCCGGGACGCTAGCGAGGGACTTTCAAGAGACCCAGTACTTC. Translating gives CASSSGTLARDFQETQYF.

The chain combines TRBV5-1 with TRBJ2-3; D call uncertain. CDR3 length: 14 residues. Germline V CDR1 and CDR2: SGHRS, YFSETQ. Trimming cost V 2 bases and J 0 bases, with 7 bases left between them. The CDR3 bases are TGCGCCAGCAGCTTAGGGCGTAGCACAGATACGCAGTATTTT. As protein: CASSLGRSTDTQYF.

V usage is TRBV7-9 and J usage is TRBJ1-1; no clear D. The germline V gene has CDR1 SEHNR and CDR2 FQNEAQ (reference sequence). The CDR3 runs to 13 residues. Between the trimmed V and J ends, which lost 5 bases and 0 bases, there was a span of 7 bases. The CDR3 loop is CASSRSVNTEAFF. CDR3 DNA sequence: TGTGCCAGCAGCAGATCAGTGAACACTGAAGCTTTCTTT.